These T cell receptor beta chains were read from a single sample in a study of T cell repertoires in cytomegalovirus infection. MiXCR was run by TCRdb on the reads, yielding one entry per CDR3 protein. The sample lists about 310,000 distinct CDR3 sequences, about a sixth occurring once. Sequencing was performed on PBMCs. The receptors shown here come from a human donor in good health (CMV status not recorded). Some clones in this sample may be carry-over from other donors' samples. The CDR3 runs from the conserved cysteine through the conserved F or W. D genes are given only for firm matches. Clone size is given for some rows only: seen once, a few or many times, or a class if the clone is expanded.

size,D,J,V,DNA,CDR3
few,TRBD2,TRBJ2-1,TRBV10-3,TGTGCCATCAGTGACCCGCGGGGGAGACCCTACAATGAGCAGTTCTTC,CAISDPRGRPYNEQFF
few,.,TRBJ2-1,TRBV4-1,TGCGCCAGCAGCCCTAAGATAAGCGGGGAGCAGTTCTTC,CASSPKISGEQFF
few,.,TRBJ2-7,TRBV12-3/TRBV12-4,TGTGCCAGCAGTCCCCACGGACAAGCCTACGAGCAGTACTTC,CASSPHGQAYEQYF
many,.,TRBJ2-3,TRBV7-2,TGTGCCAGCAGCCCAAGAGGCCCCGGCCAGGCGACGCAGTATTTT,CASSPRGPGQATQYF
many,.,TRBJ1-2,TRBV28,TGTGCCAGCAGTTCTTGGGGATCGCCCTATGGCTACACCTTC,CASSSWGSPYGYTF
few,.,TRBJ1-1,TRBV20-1,TGCAGTGCTAGTCCCCTGTCTGGTAGCCCTGAAGCTTTCTTT,CSASPLSGSPEAFF
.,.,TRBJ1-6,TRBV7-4,TGTGCCAGCAACCTGCGGGTCCAGCACTCACCCCTCCACTTT,CASNLRVQHSPLHF
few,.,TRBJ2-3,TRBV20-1,TGCAGTGCTAGAGCCCTTTTTGGTGACGATACGCAGTATTTT,CSARALFGDDTQYF
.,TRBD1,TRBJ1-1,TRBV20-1,TGCAGTGCAGAACCAGGGGGAAGCACTGAAGCTTTCTTT,CSAEPGGSTEAFF
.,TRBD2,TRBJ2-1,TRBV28,TGTGCCAGCAGTTTACCGAGCGGGGGGGCCTTCAATGAGCAGTTCTTC,CASSLPSGGAFNEQFF
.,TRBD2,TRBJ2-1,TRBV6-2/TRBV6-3,TGTGCCAGCAGTTACGTCTTGAGTAGGCGGGGGAATGAGCAGTTCTTC,CASSYVLSRRGNEQFF
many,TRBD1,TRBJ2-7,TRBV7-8,TGTGCCAGCAGCTTAGGGACAGGGGTCTCCTACGAGCAGTACTTC,CASSLGTGVSYEQYF
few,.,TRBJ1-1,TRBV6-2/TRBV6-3,TGTGCCAGCAGGCCGGACCTAACTGGCACTGAAGCTTTCTTT,CASRPDLTGTEAFF
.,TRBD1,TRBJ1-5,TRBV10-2,TGCGCCAGCAGCCCCGGGACAGGAAGCTATAGCAATCAGCCCCAGCATTTT,CASSPGTGSYSNQPQHF